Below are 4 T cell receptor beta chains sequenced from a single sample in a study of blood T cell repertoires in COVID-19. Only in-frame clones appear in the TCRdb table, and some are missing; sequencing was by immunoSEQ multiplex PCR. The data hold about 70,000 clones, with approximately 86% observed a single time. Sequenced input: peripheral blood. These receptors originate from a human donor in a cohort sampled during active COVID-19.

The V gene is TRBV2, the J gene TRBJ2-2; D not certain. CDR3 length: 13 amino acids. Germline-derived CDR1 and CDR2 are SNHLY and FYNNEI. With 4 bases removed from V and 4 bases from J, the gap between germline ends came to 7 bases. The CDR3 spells CASSVWATGELFF. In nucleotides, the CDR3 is TGTGCCAGCAGTGTGTGGGCCACCGGGGAGCTGTTTTTT.

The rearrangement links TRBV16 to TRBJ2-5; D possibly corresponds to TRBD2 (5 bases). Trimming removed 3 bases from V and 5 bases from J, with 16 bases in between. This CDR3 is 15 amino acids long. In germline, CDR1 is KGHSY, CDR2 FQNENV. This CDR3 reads CASSHQTSGWETQYF. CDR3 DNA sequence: TGTGCCAGCAGCCACCAAACGTCGGGATGGGAGACCCAGTACTTC.

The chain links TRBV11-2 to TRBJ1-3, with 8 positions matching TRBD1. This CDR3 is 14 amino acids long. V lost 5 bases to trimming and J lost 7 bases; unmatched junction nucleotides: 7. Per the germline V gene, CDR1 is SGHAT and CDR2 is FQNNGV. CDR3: CASSPRTGRNTIYF. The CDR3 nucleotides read TGTGCCAGCAGCCCGCGGACAGGGAGGAACACCATATATTTT.

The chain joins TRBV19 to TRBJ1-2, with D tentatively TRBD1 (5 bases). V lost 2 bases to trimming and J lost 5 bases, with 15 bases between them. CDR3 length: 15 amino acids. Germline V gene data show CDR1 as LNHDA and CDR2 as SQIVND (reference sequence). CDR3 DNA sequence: TGTGCCAGTAGTATAACGAGTCCAAGACAGTATGGCTACACCTTC. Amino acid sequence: CASSITSPRQYGYTF. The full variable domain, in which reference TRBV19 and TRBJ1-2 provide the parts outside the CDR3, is DGGITQSPKYLFRKEGQNVTLSCEQNLNHDAMYWYRQDPGQGLRLIYYSQIVNDFQKGDIAEGYSVSREKKESFPLTVTSAQKNPTAFYLCASSITSPRQYGYTFGSGTRLTVV.